What follows are 12 T cell receptor beta chains derived from one specimen sequenced in a study of blood T cell repertoires in COVID-19. TCRdb's copy holds only in-frame clones and misses some; the assay was immunoSEQ multiplex PCR. The sample shows approximately 200,000 clones, under 90% of them seen only once. The specimen was peripheral blood. These receptors were obtained from a woman of 80 years or more with COVID-19, enrolled during active disease.

The rearrangement uses TRBV2 and TRBJ2-2; 11 nucleotides agree with TRBD2. The CDR3 has 15 residues. With V trimmed by 6 bases and J by 4 bases, 4 bases remained unmatched. From germline, CDR1 is SNHLY and CDR2 FYNNEI. CDR3 DNA: TGTGCCAGCAGCCTGACTAGCGGGGCCACCGGGGAGCTGTTTTTT. Its protein product is CASSLTSGATGELFF.

With regard to this clone: A junction end diverges from the germline sequence, so it may reflect a read error. The genes are TRBV4-1 and TRBJ1-6; TRBD1 might be the D (5 bases). The CDR3 runs to 14 residues. CDR1 is MGHRA, CDR2 YSYEKL, per germline. The CDR3 region has the DNA TGCGTCAGCAGCCCGACAGCCTATAATTCACCCCTCCACTTT. Translating it yields CVSSPTAYNSPLHF.

Only a few counts were recorded for this clone. This chain links TRBV6-1 with TRBJ1-2; perhaps TRBD1 as D (5 bases). CDR3 length: 13 amino acids. From germline, CDR1 is MNHNS and CDR2 SASEGT. V was trimmed by 1 base and J by 5 bases, leaving 8 bases between them. The CDR3 coding sequence is TGTGCCAGCAGTGAAGGCGGGACTTATGGCTACACCTTC. Protein sequence: CASSEGGTYGYTF.

The chain carries TRBV9 and TRBJ1-1, with D possibly matching TRBD1 (5 bases). Looked up from germline, CDR1 is SGDLS and CDR2 is YYNGEE. The CDR3 is made up of 14 amino acids. The germline V and J ends were trimmed by 6 bases and 2 bases, with 14 bases remaining between them. CDR3 sequence (DNA): TGTGCCAGCACCGCTGGACAAACCAACACTGAAGCTTTCTTT. Its protein product is CASTAGQTNTEAFF.

This sequence joins TRBV20-1 and TRBJ1-2, with 8 nucleotides matching TRBD1. The CDR3 consists of 16 residues. Trimming took 3 bases from V and 8 from J; bases not matched to a gene: 17. CDR1 DFQATT and CDR2 SNEGSKA come from the germline V gene (reference sequence). As DNA, the CDR3 is TGCAGTGCTAGTCGGCAGGGGGCCCTCTCTAGGTCCGGCTACACCTTC. Translated: CSASRQGALSRSGYTF.

The chain carries TRBV24-1 and TRBJ2-4; D uncertain. V shed 3 bases and J shed 0 bases, with 14 bases lying between them. The CDR3 is 17 residues long. Per germline, CDR1 KGHDR and CDR2 SFDVKD. CDR3 residues: CATSDGRRAEAKNIQYF. The CDR3, as DNA: TGTGCCACCAGTGATGGGCGTCGAGCAGAAGCCAAAAACATTCAGTACTTC.

The J gene is TRBJ2-3, the V gene TRBV6-2 or TRBV6-3, with D perhaps TRBD2 (6 bases). V lost 2 bases and J lost 0, with 9 bases in between. Germline CDR1 reads MNHEY; CDR2 reads SVGEGT. The CDR3 covers 15 residues. CDR3 amino acids: CASSYPGTSTDTQYF. In DNA form, the CDR3 reads TGTGCCAGCAGTTACCCGGGGACTAGCACAGATACGCAGTATTTT.

The J gene is TRBJ2-2, the V gene TRBV7-3, with 8 bases aligning to TRBD2. CDR1 is SGHTA and CDR2 is FQGTGA in the germline V gene. J gave up 2 bases and V 5 bases, and 4 bases lay outside the gene matches. The CDR3 consists of 15 residues. The CDR3 protein is CASSPSGGNTGELFF. For the CDR3, the DNA is TGTGCCAGCAGCCCGAGCGGGGGAAACACCGGGGAGCTGTTTTTT.

The chain carries TRBV19 and TRBJ1-5; 10 nucleotides agree with TRBD1. Germline V gene sequence: CDR1 LNHDA, CDR2 SQIVND (reference sequence). The length of the CDR3 is 22 residues. Germline trimming cut 0 bases from V and 2 bases from J; bases unmatched to any gene: 19. The CDR3 reads CASSIDLYYGTGEWRGNQPQHF. CDR3 sequence (DNA): TGTGCCAGTAGTATAGATCTATATTACGGGACAGGGGAGTGGAGGGGCAATCAGCCCCAGCATTTT.

V usage is TRBV12-3 or TRBV12-4 and J usage is TRBJ1-5, with D possibly TRBD1 on 6 matching bases. The CDR3 has 13 amino acids. Between the trimmed V and J ends, which lost 6 bases and 5 bases, there was a span of 11 bases. The CDR3 loop reads CASRPQGHQPQHF. CDR3 in DNA: TGTGCCAGCAGACCCCAGGGGCATCAGCCCCAGCATTTT.

The chain couples TRBV5-6 to TRBJ1-1; 10 bases agree with TRBD1. The CDR3 has 15 amino acids. CDR1 is SGHDT, CDR2 YYEEEE, per germline. Unmatched junction bases numbered 2, after V lost 3 bases and J lost 0 bases. CDR3 nucleotide sequence: TGTGCCAGCAGCTGGGGACAGGGGATGAACACTGAAGCTTTCTTT. It yields the protein CASSWGQGMNTEAFF.

CDR3 in amino acids: CASSFVDRGYGNSPLHF. DNA of the CDR3: TGTGCCAGCAGCTTTGTGGACAGGGGATATGGTAATTCACCCCTCCACTTT. The chain uses TRBV11-2 and TRBJ1-6; 9 nucleotides line up with TRBD1. The CDR3 contains 17 residues. From germline, CDR1 is SGHAT and CDR2 FQNNGV. Trimming cost V 3 bases and J 6 bases; bases outside gene matches: 9.